The rows below give T cell receptor beta chains drawn from one sample of a study of cytomegalovirus exposure and HLA in healthy donors. This table comes from immunoSEQ multiplex PCR, and its TCRdb copy is limited to in-frame clones, with some not included. This sample yields more than 120,000 clones, of which around 84% are seen a single time; 7.5% to 9% belongs to the top ten. What was sequenced was PBMCs. Receptors were obtained from a man aged 18 to 30 in good health and CMV-seropositive. Each CDR3 is given with its conserved first and last residue. The order of the fields is D gene, J gene, V gene, clone size, CDR3 protein, CDR3 DNA. The D gene is left open where the match is weak. Rows may omit the clone size; those that give it use once, few, many or a size class.

>-|TRBJ2-1|TRBV7-2|once
CASSSDSRSYNEQFF
TGTGCCAGCAGCTCTGACAGCCGCTCCTACAATGAGCAGTTCTTC
>-|TRBJ2-3|TRBV7-6|few
CASSPRQVSTDTQYF
TGTGCCAGCAGCCCTCGACAGGTTAGCACAGATACGCAGTATTTT
>-|TRBJ1-2|TRBV18|-
CASSERWSSYGYTF
TGTGCCAGCTCAGAGAGGTGGTCTTCCTATGGCTACACCTTC
>-|TRBJ1-5|TRBV19|-
CASSIGGRSNQPQHF
TGTGCCAGTAGTATAGGAGGGCGCAGCAATCAGCCCCAGCATTTT
>-|TRBJ2-3|TRBV2|-
CASSLTRLTDTQYF
TGTGCCAGCAGTCTAACAAGACTCACAGATACGCAGTATTTT
>-|TRBJ2-2|TRBV1|-
CTSSPGHEITGELFF
TGCACCAGCAGCCCGGGACACGAGATCACCGGGGAGCTGTTTTTT
>-|TRBJ2-5|TRBV6-5|-
CASSVGQNQETQYF
TGTGCCAGCAGCGTCGGACAGAACCAAGAGACCCAGTACTTC
>-|TRBJ1-2|TRBV27|-
CASSLKGQGYGYTF
TGTGCCAGCAGTTTAAAGGGGCAGGGCTATGGCTACACCTTC
>TRBD1|TRBJ1-3|TRBV7-9|-
CASSPTLRGLNGNTIYF
TGTGCCAGCAGTCCTACCCTCAGGGGGCTCAATGGAAACACCATATATTTT
>TRBD1|TRBJ2-7|TRBV27|-
CASSRRRTGGSPLEQYF
TGTGCCAGCAGCCGCCGGAGGACAGGGGGTTCGCCTCTCGAGCAGTACTTC
>TRBD2|TRBJ2-7|TRBV19|-
CARETSGEYYEQYF
TGTGCCAGGGAGACTAGCGGGGAGTACTACGAGCAGTACTTC
>-|TRBJ1-1|TRBV7-9|-
CASSLVGVGEPEAFF
TGTGCCAGCAGCTTAGTAGGCGTGGGCGAACCTGAAGCTTTCTTT
>-|TRBJ2-2|TRBV5-1|-
CASSSGRAGELFF
TGCGCCAGCAGCTCAGGGCGTGCCGGGGAGCTGTTTTTT
>TRBD1|TRBJ2-2|TRBV6-1|-
CASSGSPGGVGGELFF
TGTGCCAGCAGTGGGTCACCAGGGGGCGTGGGCGGGGAGCTGTTTTTT
>-|TRBJ1-3|TRBV6-5|-
CASSYGAGLGNTIYF
TGTGCCAGCAGTTACGGGGCGGGGCTGGGAAACACCATATATTTT
>TRBD1|TRBJ1-4|TRBV30|few
CAWSVVGRGTGFEKLFF
TGTGCCTGGAGTGTCGTCGGCAGGGGGACAGGGTTTGAAAAACTGTTTTTT
>TRBD2|TRBJ2-3|TRBV5-8|-
CASSPWTSGSTDTQYF
TGTGCCAGCAGCCCCTGGACTAGCGGGAGCACAGATACGCAGTATTTT
>TRBD2|TRBJ2-7|TRBV11-3|-
CASSLLRLAALYEQYF
TGTGCCAGCAGCTTACTCCGACTAGCGGCGCTCTACGAGCAGTACTTC
>-|TRBJ2-7|TRBV5-4|-
CASSSDRLPQQYF
TGTGCCAGCAGCTCAGACAGGTTACCTCAGCAGTACTTC
>-|TRBJ2-5|TRBV30|-
CAWSEPSQETQYF
TGTGCCTGGAGTGAGCCCTCACAAGAGACCCAGTACTTC
>-|TRBJ1-4|TRBV28|-
CASSFPGVREKLFF
TGTGCCAGCAGCTTCCCCGGGGTTCGGGAAAAACTGTTTTTT
>-|TRBJ2-1|TRBV14|-
CASSQTKEVMRTYNEQFF
TGTGCCAGCAGCCAAACCAAAGAGGTGATGCGGACCTACAATGAGCAGTTCTTC
>-|TRBJ1-6|TRBV6-5|-
CASSLQGFNSPLHF
TGTGCCAGCAGTCTACAGGGTTTTAACTCACCCCTCCACTTT
>TRBD1|TRBJ1-2|TRBV2|-
CASSESGQGYGYTF
TGTGCCAGCAGTGAATCAGGACAGGGCTATGGCTACACCTTC
>-|TRBJ1-5|TRBV10-2|-
CASMLTGDQPQHF
TGCGCCAGCATGTTGACGGGGGACCAGCCCCAGCATTTT
>TRBD1|TRBJ2-7|TRBV6-1|once
CASSERGPPSF
TGTGCCAGCAGTGAAAGGGGGCCCCCTAGCTTC
>TRBD2|TRBJ2-1|TRBV10-1|-
CASSSGTSGRGPYNEQFF
TGCGCCAGCAGTTCCGGGACTAGCGGGAGGGGGCCCTACAATGAGCAGTTCTTC
>TRBD1|TRBJ1-2|TRBV4-1|-
CASTLGQGSYGYTF
TGCGCCAGCACCTTAGGACAGGGGTCCTATGGCTACACCTTC
>TRBD1|TRBJ1-1|TRBV4-1|-
CASSQPGGSTEAFF
TGCGCCAGCAGCCAGCCAGGGGGAAGCACTGAAGCTTTCTTT
>-|TRBJ2-7|TRBV6-1|-
CASSEIYDGGILAYEQYF
TGTGCCAGCAGTGAAATCTACGACGGAGGGATCCTCGCCTACGAGCAGTACTTC
>-|TRBJ1-2|TRBV7-9|-
CASSPEGRGYGYTF
TGTGCCAGCAGCCCAGAGGGCAGGGGATATGGCTACACCTTC
>-|TRBJ2-1|TRBV7-9|-
CASSPTPGAHRINEQFF
TGTGCCAGCAGCCCTACCCCAGGGGCGCATAGAATCAATGAGCAGTTCTTC
>-|TRBJ2-1|TRBV5-6|-
CASSGSGVFSYNEQFF
TGTGCCAGCAGCGGCTCAGGGGTTTTTTCCTACAATGAGCAGTTCTTC
>TRBD2|TRBJ2-1|TRBV6-5|-
CASSSPTSGGVNEQFF
TGTGCCAGCAGTTCCCCGACTAGCGGGGGGGTGAATGAGCAGTTCTTC
>TRBD1|TRBJ2-1|TRBV7-9|-
CASRTTGGQEDEQFF
TGTGCCAGCAGGACCACAGGGGGACAAGAGGATGAGCAGTTCTTC
>TRBD1|TRBJ1-1|TRBV6-1|-
CASRTGTGGGLAFF
TGTGCCAGCAGGACCGGGACAGGGGGAGGATTAGCTTTCTTT
>-|TRBJ2-7|TRBV27|once
CASSLPPLPGAFYEQYF
TGTGCCAGCAGTTTACCCCCCTTACCCGGAGCATTCTACGAGCAGTACTTC
>-|TRBJ1-1|TRBV15|-
CATSRDKGVTEAFF
TGTGCCACCAGCAGAGATAAGGGGGTCACTGAAGCTTTCTTT
>-|TRBJ2-4|TRBV5-4|-
CASSLAGRGDIQYF
TGTGCCAGCAGCTTGGCAGGGAGGGGGGACATTCAGTACTTC
>-|TRBJ1-2|TRBV30|-
CAWSPGHPYGYTF
TGTGCCTGGAGTCCGGGACACCCCTATGGCTACACCTTC
>TRBD1|TRBJ1-1|TRBV6-5|few
CASRGQGRTEAFF
TGTGCCAGCAGGGGACAGGGGCGCACTGAAGCTTTCTTT
>TRBD2|TRBJ2-7|TRBV9|once
CASSVGTGGDHEQYF
TGTGCCAGCAGCGTAGGGACCGGGGGGGACCACGAGCAGTACTTC
>-|TRBJ1-4|TRBV14|-
CASSQVGRSTEKLFF
TGTGCCAGCAGCCAAGTTGGGCGCAGCACCGAAAAACTGTTTTTT
>-|TRBJ1-1|TRBV7-9|-
CASSSYGGDLWTEAFF
TGTGCCAGCAGCTCATATGGGGGGGACCTTTGGACTGAAGCTTTCTTT
>-|TRBJ1-1|TRBV10-3|-
CAISEGQNTEAFF
TGTGCCATCAGTGAGGGACAGAACACTGAAGCTTTCTTT
>TRBD2|TRBJ2-2|TRBV10-3|-
CAISEWEGSNTGELFF
TGTGCCATCAGTGAGTGGGAGGGTTCGAACACCGGGGAGCTGTTTTTT
>-|TRBJ1-1|TRBV20-1|few
CSARDISEAFF
TGCAGTGCAAGGGACATATCTGAAGCTTTCTTT
>-|TRBJ2-2|TRBV6-1|-
CASSPRVTGELFF
TGTGCCAGCAGCCCCAGGGTCACCGGGGAGCTGTTTTTT
>-|TRBJ1-2|TRBV9|-
CASSSRQRPTNYGYTF
TGTGCCAGCAGCTCTAGACAGCGCCCTACCAACTATGGCTACACCTTC